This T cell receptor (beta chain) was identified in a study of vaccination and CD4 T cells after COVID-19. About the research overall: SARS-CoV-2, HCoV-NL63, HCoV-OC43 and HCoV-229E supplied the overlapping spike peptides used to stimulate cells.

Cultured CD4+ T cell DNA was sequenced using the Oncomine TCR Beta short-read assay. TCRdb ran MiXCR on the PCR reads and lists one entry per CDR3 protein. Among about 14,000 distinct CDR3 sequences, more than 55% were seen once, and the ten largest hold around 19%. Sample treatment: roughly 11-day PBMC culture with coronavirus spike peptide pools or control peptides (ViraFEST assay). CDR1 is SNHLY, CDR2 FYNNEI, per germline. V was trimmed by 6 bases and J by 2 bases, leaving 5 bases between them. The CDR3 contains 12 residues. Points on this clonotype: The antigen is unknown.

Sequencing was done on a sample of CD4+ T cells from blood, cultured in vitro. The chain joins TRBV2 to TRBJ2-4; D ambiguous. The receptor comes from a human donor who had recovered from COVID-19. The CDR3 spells CASRGSKNIQYF. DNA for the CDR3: TGTGCCAGCAGGGGATCCAAAAACATTCAGTACTTC.